The clone carrying this TCR beta chain came up a few times. Antigen unknown. The data derive from a study of T cell repertoires in cytomegalovirus infection. At the level of the study: Based on public TCR beta signatures, there were indications of CMV infection and of a matching HLA type. Points from the study as a whole: There were HLA-C-restricted CMV-specific TCR beta clonotypes dominating the ex vivo response.

The CDR3 covers 16 residues. V lost 3 bases and J lost 3; bases outside the gene matches: 6. CDR1 is SGHVS and CDR2 is FQNEAQ in the germline V gene. TCRdb reprocessed the reads with MiXCR, giving one entry per CDR3 protein. The sample yields around 430,000 distinct CDR3 sequences, more than 40% seen once. The rearrangement links TRBV7-8 to TRBJ2-2; 8 nucleotides match TRBD1. The source was cultured PBMCs, collected from culture after CMV antigen stimulation. This clonotype was sampled from a human donor in good health (CMV status not recorded). Some clones in this sample may be carry-over from other donors' samples. The CDR3 sequence is CASSFRDRGDTGELFF. The CDR3 DNA is TGTGCCAGCAGCTTCCGCGACAGGGGTGACACCGGGGAGCTGTTTTTT.